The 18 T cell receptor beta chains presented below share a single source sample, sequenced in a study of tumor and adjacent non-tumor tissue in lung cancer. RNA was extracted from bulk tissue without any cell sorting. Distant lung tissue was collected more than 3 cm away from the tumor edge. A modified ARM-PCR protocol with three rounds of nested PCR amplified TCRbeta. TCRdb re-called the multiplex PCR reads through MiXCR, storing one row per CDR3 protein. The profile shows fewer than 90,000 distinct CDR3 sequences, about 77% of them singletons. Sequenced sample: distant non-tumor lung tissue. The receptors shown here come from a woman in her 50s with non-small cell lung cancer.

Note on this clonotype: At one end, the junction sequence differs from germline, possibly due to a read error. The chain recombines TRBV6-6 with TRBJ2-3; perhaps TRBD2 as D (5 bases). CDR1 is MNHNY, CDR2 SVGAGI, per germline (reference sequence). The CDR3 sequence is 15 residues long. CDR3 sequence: CASSQSSEPTDTQYF. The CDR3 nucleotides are TGTGCTAGCAGTCAAAGTAGCGAACCCACAGATACGCAGTATTTT.

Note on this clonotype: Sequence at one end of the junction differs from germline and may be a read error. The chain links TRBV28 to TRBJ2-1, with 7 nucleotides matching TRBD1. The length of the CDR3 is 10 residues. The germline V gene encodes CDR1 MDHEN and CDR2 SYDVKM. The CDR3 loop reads CVSSTGQLFF. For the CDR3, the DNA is TGTGTCAGCAGTACGGGACAGCTGTTCTTC.

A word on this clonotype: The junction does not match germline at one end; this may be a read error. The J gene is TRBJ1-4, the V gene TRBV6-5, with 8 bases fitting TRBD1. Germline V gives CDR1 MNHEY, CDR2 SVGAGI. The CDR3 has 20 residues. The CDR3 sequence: CDNSYSMGLGTGPINEELFF. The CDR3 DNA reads TGTGACAACAGTTACTCGATGGGCCTCGGGACAGGACCTATTAATGAAGAACTGTTTTTT.

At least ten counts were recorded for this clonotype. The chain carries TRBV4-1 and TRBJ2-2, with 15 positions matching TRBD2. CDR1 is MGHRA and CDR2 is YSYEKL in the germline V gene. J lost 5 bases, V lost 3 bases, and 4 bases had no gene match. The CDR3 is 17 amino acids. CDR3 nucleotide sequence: TGCGCCAGCAGCCACCTTGGACTAGCGGGAGGGACCGGGGAGCTGTTTTTT. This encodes CASSHLGLAGGTGELFF.

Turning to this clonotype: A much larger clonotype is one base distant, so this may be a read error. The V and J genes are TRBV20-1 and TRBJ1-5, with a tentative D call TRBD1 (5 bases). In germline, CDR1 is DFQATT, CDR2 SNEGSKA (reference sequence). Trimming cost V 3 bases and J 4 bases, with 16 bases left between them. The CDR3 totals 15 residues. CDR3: CSASIVTNRNQPQHF. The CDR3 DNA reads TGCAGTGCTAGTATTGTGACAAACAGGAATCAGCCCCAGCATTTT.

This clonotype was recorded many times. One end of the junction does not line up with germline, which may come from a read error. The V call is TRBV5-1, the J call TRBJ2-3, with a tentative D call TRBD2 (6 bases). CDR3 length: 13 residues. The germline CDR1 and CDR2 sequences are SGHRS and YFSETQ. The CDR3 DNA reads TGCGCCAGCAGCCTCGGGAGTCGAGATACGCGGTATTTT. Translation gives CASSLGSRDTRYF.

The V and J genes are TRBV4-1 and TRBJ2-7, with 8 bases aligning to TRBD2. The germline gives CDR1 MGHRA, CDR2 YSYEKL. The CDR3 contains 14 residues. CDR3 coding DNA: TGCGCCAGCAACCAAGATCGGGGGGGCTACGAGCAGTACGTC. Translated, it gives CASNQDRGGYEQYV.

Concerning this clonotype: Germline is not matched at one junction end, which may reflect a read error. The CDR3 bases are TGTGCCAGCAGCCCATACGGGGGGGTAGTTGTCAAAAACATCCAGTACTTC. This translates into CASSPYGGVVVKNIQYF. The V and J genes are TRBV12-3 or TRBV12-4 and TRBJ2-4, with 8 positions matching TRBD2. CDR3 size: 17 residues.

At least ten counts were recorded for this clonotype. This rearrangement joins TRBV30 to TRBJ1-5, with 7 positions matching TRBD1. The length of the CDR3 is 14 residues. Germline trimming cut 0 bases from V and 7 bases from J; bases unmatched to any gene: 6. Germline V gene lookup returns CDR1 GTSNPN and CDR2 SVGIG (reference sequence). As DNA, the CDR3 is TGTGCCTGGAGTGTACCACAGGGGTGGCAGCCCCAGCATTTT. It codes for CAWSVPQGWQPQHF.

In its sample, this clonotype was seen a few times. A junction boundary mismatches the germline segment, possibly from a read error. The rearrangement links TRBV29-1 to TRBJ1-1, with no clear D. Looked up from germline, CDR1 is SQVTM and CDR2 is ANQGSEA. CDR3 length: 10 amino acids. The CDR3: CNVRGTEAFF. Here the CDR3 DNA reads TGCAACGTTAGAGGCACTGAAGCTTTCTTT.

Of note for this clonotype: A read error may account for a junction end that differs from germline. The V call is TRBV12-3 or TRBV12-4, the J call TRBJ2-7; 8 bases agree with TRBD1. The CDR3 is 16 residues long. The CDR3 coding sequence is TGTGCCAGCAGCCCAGGATACCGGACAGGGTTAGGAGAGCAGTATTTC. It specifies CASSPGYRTGLGEQYF.

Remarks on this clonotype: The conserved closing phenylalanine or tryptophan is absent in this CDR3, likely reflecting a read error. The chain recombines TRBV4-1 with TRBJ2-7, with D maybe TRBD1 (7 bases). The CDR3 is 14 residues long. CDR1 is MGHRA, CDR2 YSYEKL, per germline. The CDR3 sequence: CARSQQGGGYEQYL. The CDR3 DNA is TGCGCCAGGAGCCAGCAGGGGGGCGGCTACGAACAGTACCTC.

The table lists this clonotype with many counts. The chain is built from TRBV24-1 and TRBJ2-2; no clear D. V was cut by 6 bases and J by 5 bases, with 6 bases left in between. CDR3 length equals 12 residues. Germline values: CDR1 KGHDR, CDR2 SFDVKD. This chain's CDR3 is CATSIRTGELFF. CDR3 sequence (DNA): TGTGCCACCAGTATAAGGACCGGGGAGCTGTTTTTT.

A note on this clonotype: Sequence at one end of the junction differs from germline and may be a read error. CDR3 sequence reads: CTSSLELQQPQHF. The CDR3 bases are TGTACCAGTAGCTTAGAACTTCAGCAGCCTCAGCATTTT. V and J are TRBV11-2 and TRBJ1-5; D gene ambiguous. Germline V lookup: CDR1 SGHAT, CDR2 FQNNGV. The CDR3 totals 13 residues.

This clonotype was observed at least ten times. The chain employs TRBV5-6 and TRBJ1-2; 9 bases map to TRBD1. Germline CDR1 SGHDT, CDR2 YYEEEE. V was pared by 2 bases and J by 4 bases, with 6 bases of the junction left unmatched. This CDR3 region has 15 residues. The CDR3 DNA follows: TGTGCCAGCAGCTTTGGCATGGGACAGGGCTATGGCTACACCTTC. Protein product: CASSFGMGQGYGYTF. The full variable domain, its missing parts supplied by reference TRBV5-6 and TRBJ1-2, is DAGVTQSPTHLIKTRGQQVTLRCSPKSGHDTVSWYQQALGQGPQFIFQYYEEEERQRGNFPDRFSGHQFPNYSSELNVNALLLGDSALYLCASSFGMGQGYGYTFGSGTRLTVV.

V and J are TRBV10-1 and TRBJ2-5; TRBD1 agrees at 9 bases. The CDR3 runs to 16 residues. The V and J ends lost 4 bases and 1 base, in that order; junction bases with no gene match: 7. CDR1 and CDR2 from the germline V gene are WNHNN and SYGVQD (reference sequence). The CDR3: CASSAQGARGQETQYF. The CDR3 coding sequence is TGCGCCAGCAGTGCACAGGGGGCCAGGGGCCAAGAGACCCAGTACTTC.

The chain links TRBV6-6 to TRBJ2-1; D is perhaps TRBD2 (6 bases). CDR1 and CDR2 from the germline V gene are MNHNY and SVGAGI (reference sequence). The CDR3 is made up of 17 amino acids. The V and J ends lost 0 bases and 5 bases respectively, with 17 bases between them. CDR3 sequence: CASSYSNPSERHNEQFF. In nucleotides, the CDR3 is TGTGCCAGCAGTTACTCGAATCCTAGCGAGCGGCACAATGAGCAGTTCTTC.

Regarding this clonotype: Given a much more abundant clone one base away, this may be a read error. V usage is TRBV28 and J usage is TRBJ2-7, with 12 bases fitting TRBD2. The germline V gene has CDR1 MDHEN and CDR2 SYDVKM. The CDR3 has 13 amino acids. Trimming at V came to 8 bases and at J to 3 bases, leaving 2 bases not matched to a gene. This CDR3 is CASWTSGIYEQYF. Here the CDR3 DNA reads TGTGCCAGCTGGACTAGCGGGATCTACGAGCAGTACTTC.